A selection of T cell receptor beta chains follows, all from one sample in a study of cytomegalovirus exposure and HLA in healthy donors. Clones were sequenced by immunoSEQ multiplex PCR, and TCRdb holds only the in-frame ones, with some missing. The data show 100,000 to 150,000 clones, 80% seen once. Material: PBMCs. The receptors shown here come from a man under 40 in good health and CMV-seropositive. CDR3s include the opening cysteine and the closing phenylalanine or tryptophan. D genes are given only for firm matches. The size field is filled for only some rows; it gives once, few, many or a size class.

TGCGCCAGCAGCTTGGGAGTTAGCGGGGAGAACACCGGGGAGCTGTTTTTT,CASSLGVSGENTGELFF,NA,TRBJ2-2,TRBV5-1,TRBD2
TGTGCCAGCAGAATCACTAAACGCACAGATACGCAGTATTTT,CASRITKRTDTQYF,NA,TRBJ2-3,TRBV2,NA
TGTGCCAGCAGTGGGGGCATTGTAGACAGGAACTATGGCTACACCTTC,CASSGGIVDRNYGYTF,once,TRBJ1-2,TRBV2,NA
TGTGCCAGTAGTACTTCGACAGGGGCTGGAAACACCATATATTTT,CASSTSTGAGNTIYF,NA,TRBJ1-3,TRBV19,TRBD1
TGTGCCAGCAGCGGGTGGGCCGAGGGGGCCTATGGCTACACCTTC,CASSGWAEGAYGYTF,NA,TRBJ1-2,TRBV9,TRBD1
TGCGCCAGCAGTCATGGAGTAGCGGGCCAAGAGACCCAGTACTTC,CASSHGVAGQETQYF,few,TRBJ2-5,TRBV23-1,TRBD2
TGCAGCGTCTTACGCCGACGCGTTAGCGGGGGCCTAGATTACGAGCAGTACTTC,CSVLRRRVSGGLDYEQYF,once,TRBJ2-7,TRBV29-1,TRBD2
TGTGCCTCCGCCCCCCACAGTATCGATACGCAGTATTTT,CASAPHSIDTQYF,NA,TRBJ2-3,TRBV2,NA
TGTGCCAGCAGCGCTTCGACAGGGAAGAATGAGCAGTTCTTC,CASSASTGKNEQFF,NA,TRBJ2-1,TRBV9,TRBD1
TGTGCCAGCAGTACCCCATCCGGAGCAACTAATGAAAAACTGTTTTTT,CASSTPSGATNEKLFF,once,TRBJ1-4,TRBV6-6,NA
TGCGCCAGCAGCCAACCCGCGGGGACAGCTTATGGCTACACCTTC,CASSQPAGTAYGYTF,NA,TRBJ1-2,TRBV4-1,TRBD1
TGTGCCAGCAGAACCGAGGGGCAGGGGGCGCATGGCTACACCTTC,CASRTEGQGAHGYTF,NA,TRBJ1-2,TRBV6-5,TRBD1
TGTTCCAGCAGCTTCGAAAGGGGTTTGTATTCTGACGAGCAGTACTTC,CSSSFERGLYSDEQYF,NA,TRBJ2-7,TRBV7-9,NA
TGTGCCAGCAACCGCGACAAGTATGGCTCCTACGAGCAGTACTTC,CASNRDKYGSYEQYF,NA,TRBJ2-7,TRBV6-5,NA
TGTGCCAGCAGCTTAGAAACGGGGGGGTACTATGGCTACACCTTC,CASSLETGGYYGYTF,NA,TRBJ1-2,TRBV7-8,NA
TGTGCCAGCAACCTCCTCAGGAGCAGGGTCCGAGGATATGGCTACACCTTC,CASNLLRSRVRGYGYTF,NA,TRBJ1-2,TRBV21-1,NA
TGTGCCATCAGTGAGCAGCGGGGGCCAGATACGCAGTATTTT,CAISEQRGPDTQYF,once,TRBJ2-3,TRBV10-3,TRBD2
TGTGCCAGCAGCGGCGGGGGGCGGGAGACCCAGTACTTC,CASSGGGRETQYF,NA,TRBJ2-5,TRBV5-6,TRBD2
TGTGCCAGCAGTAACTCGGGACAGGGCACCGGGGAGCTGTTTTTT,CASSNSGQGTGELFF,once,TRBJ2-2,TRBV6-6,TRBD1
TGTGCCAGTAGTATAGGGTCGACAGGGATCAATTCACCCCTCCACTTT,CASSIGSTGINSPLHF,NA,TRBJ1-6,TRBV19,TRBD1
TGCAGCGTTGACTCCCCGAGCGGGGAGACCCAGTACTTC,CSVDSPSGETQYF,NA,TRBJ2-5,TRBV29-1,NA
TGTGCCAGCAGCACTCGGGACTCCAGTGGGAAACTGTTTTTT,CASSTRDSSGKLFF,NA,TRBJ1-4,TRBV6-6,NA
TGTGCCAGCAGTTTAATAGGGAGGGAGTCACCCCTCCACTTT,CASSLIGRESPLHF,NA,TRBJ1-6,TRBV27,NA
TGTGCCAGCAGCCTTTATGGGACAGAAACCTACGAGCAGTACTTC,CASSLYGTETYEQYF,NA,TRBJ2-7,TRBV5-6,TRBD1
TGCGCCAGCAGCTCGCTCGGGGAGGGGGATCAGCCCCAGCATTTT,CASSSLGEGDQPQHF,NA,TRBJ1-5,TRBV4-1,NA
TGTGCCTGGAGTGAACAGGACCTTCAGCCCCAGCATTTT,CAWSEQDLQPQHF,NA,TRBJ1-5,TRBV30,NA
TGTGCCAGCAGTTTTCTATTGTATATCTATCGGGGGGCTTATGGCTACACCTTC,CASSFLLYIYRGAYGYTF,NA,TRBJ1-2,TRBV28,NA
TGTGCCGGGAGAAGGGCGTTTAGCGCGAACACCGGGGAGCTGTTTTTT,CAGRRAFSANTGELFF,NA,TRBJ2-2,TRBV28,NA
TGTGCCAGCTCCCAAGCGGCGGGACGGGAGACCCAGTACTTC,CASSQAAGRETQYF,once,TRBJ2-5,TRBV18,NA
TGTGCCAGCAGCCTCAACGGACAGGGCATAGCTAATGAAAAACTGTTTTTT,CASSLNGQGIANEKLFF,NA,TRBJ1-4,TRBV4-2,TRBD1
TGTGCCAGCAGCTTAGGGAGAGATACGCAGTATTTT,CASSLGRDTQYF,NA,TRBJ2-3,TRBV7-8,NA
TGCGCCAGCAGCCAAGTCCCGCGGGCAGGAAGTACTTCGGATACGCAGTATTTT,CASSQVPRAGSTSDTQYF,NA,TRBJ2-3,TRBV4-1,NA
TGTGCCAGCAGCTTGGGGACAGCGGCTTACGAGCAGTACTTC,CASSLGTAAYEQYF,NA,TRBJ2-7,TRBV5-6,NA
TGTGCCAGCAGCCCCGGGTCACGGGAGTATTTT,CASSPGSREYF,NA,TRBJ2-3,TRBV2,NA
TGTGCCAGCACCCCGGGGGGGGAGAGCACCGGGGAGCTGTTTTTT,CASTPGGESTGELFF,NA,TRBJ2-2,TRBV28,TRBD2
TGTGCCAGCAGTTTACGACAGGGCTCCTACGAGCAGTACTTC,CASSLRQGSYEQYF,NA,TRBJ2-7,TRBV27,TRBD1
TGTGCCAGCAGCGGCGGGGGGGGAGGACAGCCCCAGCATTTT,CASSGGGGGQPQHF,NA,TRBJ1-5,TRBV9,NA
TGTGCCAGCAGCGACAGGAACACTGAAGCTTTCTTT,CASSDRNTEAFF,NA,TRBJ1-1,TRBV9,NA
TGTGCCAGCAGTTCCGCGGGGGATGGATACGAGCAGTACTTC,CASSSAGDGYEQYF,NA,TRBJ2-7,TRBV28,TRBD2
TGCGCCAGCAGCCAAGCACAGATACCCTACGAGCAGTACTTC,CASSQAQIPYEQYF,NA,TRBJ2-7,TRBV4-1,NA
TGTGCCAGCACCCGAGGGGGAGATCAGCCCCAGCATTTT,CASTRGGDQPQHF,NA,TRBJ1-5,TRBV6-5,NA